This T cell receptor beta chain originates from a study of T-cell memory formation after mild COVID-19. For this clonotype: A read error may account for a junction end that differs from germline.

TCRalpha and TCRbeta libraries used 5'RACE with constant-segment primers and UMIs. TCRdb called the 5' RACE reads again in MiXCR, with one record for every CDR3 protein. The sample includes 400,000 or so distinct CDR3 sequences, about 20% of them seen just once. CDR1 is SSHAT, CDR2 FNYEAQ, per germline (reference sequence). The CDR3 covers 17 residues. This TCR derives from an adult woman who had mild COVID-19 (a few samples of this study predate the infection). Cell type and time point are not known. Source material: PBMCs or a T cell subset sorted from them (not recorded which). V and J are TRBV7-7 and TRBJ2-3; 7 nucleotides align to TRBD2. The CDR3 loop reads CASSLLSSGSITDTQYF. CDR3 nucleotides: TGTGCTAGCAGCTTATTGTCTAGCGGTTCCATCACAGATACGCAGTATTTT.